This TCR beta chain originates from a study of blood T cell repertoires in COVID-19. Study details: Both acute and convalescent COVID-19 samples were obtained from the United States, Italy and Spain. Sources were T cells, B-cell-depleted T cells, or PBMCs; the material itself was cDNA or gDNA.

The CDR3 totals 14 residues. CDR1 and CDR2 (germline): SEHNR, FQNEAQ (reference sequence). V lost 7 bases, J lost 5 bases, and 15 bases lay in between. Original analysis: From reference gene primer amplification, estimates of nucleated cell counts were derived. Assay used: immunoSEQ multiplex PCR; TCRdb lists only in-frame clones, some missing. That table supplies the V and J calls and clone size; D and trimming were determined from the DNA. This table holds roughly 240,000 clones, 82% found once. The rearrangement joins TRBV7-9 to TRBJ1-3; tentative D call: TRBD1 (6 bases). Sequenced: peripheral blood. The receptor was derived from a woman in her seventies with acute or convalescent COVID-19. CDR3 sequence (DNA): TGTGCCAGCATCCACGGGACACAGAGAAACACCATATATTTT. Protein sequence: CASIHGTQRNTIYF. The variable domain in full, completed from reference TRBV7-9 and TRBJ1-3, reads DTGVSQNPRHKITKRGQNVTFRCDPISEHNRLYWYRQTLGQGPEFLTYFQNEAQLEKSRLLSDRFSAERPKGSFSTLEIQRTEQGDSAMYLCASIHGTQRNTIYFGEGSWLTVV.